Shown below are 25 T cell receptor beta chains from a single sample sequenced in a study of cytomegalovirus exposure and HLA in healthy donors. The PCR was carried out with 60 Vbeta primers and 13 Jbeta primers. This table comes from immunoSEQ multiplex PCR, and its TCRdb copy is limited to in-frame clones, with some not included. This sample's clone table lists about 46,000 clones. The specimen sequenced was PBMCs. All receptors derive from a woman aged 40 to 50 in good health and CMV-seronegative.

This chain joins TRBV6-5 and TRBJ1-2; 9 bases align to TRBD1. CDR3 length: 15 amino acids. The germline CDR1 and CDR2 sequences are MNHEY and SVGAGI. After removal of 2 bases from V and 8 bases from J, the junction contained 9 bases not matched to a gene. CDR3 nucleotides: TGTGCCAGCAGTTACCTTACAGGGGGCAAGGAAGGCTACACCTTC. Amino acid sequence: CASSYLTGGKEGYTF.

Comments on this clone: The junction does not match germline at one end; this may be a read error. This chain joins TRBV2 and TRBJ1-2, with D possibly being TRBD1 (5 bases). CDR1 and CDR2 (germline): SNHLY, FYNNEI. This CDR3 has 12 amino acids. CDR3 coding DNA: TGTGCCAGCAGTGAACGGGACGGGACTAACGCCTTC. This encodes CASSERDGTNAF.

V gene TRBV27 combines with J gene TRBJ2-2; D perhaps matches TRBD1 (6 bases). V dropped 2 bases and J dropped 0 bases, with 7 bases sitting between them. The CDR3 spans 15 residues. CDR1 and CDR2 (germline): MNHEY, SMNVEV (reference sequence). In nucleotides, the CDR3 is TGTGCCAGCAGTTTAAACAGGGCGAACACCGGGGAGCTGTTTTTT. Translated: CASSLNRANTGELFF.

The chain recombines TRBV28 with TRBJ1-5; no clear D. The CDR3 covers 16 residues. The ends were cut back, 2 bases at V and 2 bases at J, with 13 bases in the middle. In germline, CDR1 is MDHEN, CDR2 SYDVKM. CDR3 DNA sequence: TGTGCCAGCAGTTTACAATTCTTGGAGGGCAATCAGCCCCAGCATTTT. Its translation: CASSLQFLEGNQPQHF.

The V gene is TRBV5-1, the J gene TRBJ2-1; possible D gene TRBD1, 5 bases. Germline V gene sequence: CDR1 SGHRS, CDR2 YFSETQ. The ends were cut back, 1 base at V and 3 bases at J, with 11 bases in the middle. The CDR3 is made up of 15 amino acids. CDR3 sequence (DNA): TGCGCCAGCAGCTTGTCACCAGGGTACTACAATGAGCAGTTCTTC. It translates to CASSLSPGYYNEQFF. The variable domain in full, with the rest retrieved from reference TRBV5-1 and TRBJ2-1, is KAGVTQTPRYLIKTRGQQVTLSCSPISGHRSVSWYQQTPGQGLQFLFEYFSETQRNKGNFPGRFSGRQFSNSRSEMNVSTLELGDSALYLCASSLSPGYYNEQFFGPGTRLTVL.

The chain joins TRBV2 to TRBJ1-5; D may be TRBD1 (5 bases). CDR3 length: 15 amino acids. The germline V and J ends were trimmed by 6 bases and 0 bases, with 12 bases remaining between them. Germline CDR1 SNHLY, CDR2 FYNNEI. Here the CDR3 reads CASRGDRYSNQPQHF. The DNA of the CDR3 is TGTGCCAGCAGGGGTGACAGATATAGCAATCAGCCCCAGCATTTT.

This chain connects TRBV5-6 to TRBJ2-7; 10 positions match TRBD1. Germline loops: CDR1 SGHDT, CDR2 YYEEEE. V shed 4 bases and J 5 bases; nucleotides not matched to a gene: 12. This CDR3 is built from 16 residues. The CDR3: CASSLNWRDRGHEQYF. The CDR3 region has the DNA TGTGCCAGCAGCCTAAATTGGCGGGACAGGGGACACGAGCAGTACTTC.

The chain combines TRBV6-1 with TRBJ1-1; no firm D call. The CDR3 has 13 residues. V was clipped by 4 bases and J by 2 bases, with 8 bases between them. Germline lookup yields CDR1 MNHNS and CDR2 SASEGT. This CDR3 reads CASSVRDNTEAFF. DNA for the CDR3: TGTGCCAGCAGTGTGAGGGATAACACTGAAGCTTTCTTT.

The CDR3 bases are TGTGCCAGCAGCTTAGTAGGGGCTGGGAACACTGAAGCTTTCTTT. Its protein product is CASSLVGAGNTEAFF. This sequence joins TRBV7-6 and TRBJ1-1; weak D call: TRBD1 (5 bases). The CDR3 length is 15 residues. V was shortened by 1 base and J by 1 base, with 10 bases between the two germline ends. Germline CDR1 is SGHVS and CDR2 is FNYEAQ.

V gene TRBV9 combines with J gene TRBJ2-3; the D gene is possibly TRBD2 (5 bases). Trimming took off 0 bases at V and 3 bases at J, with 11 bases between the two ends. The CDR3 totals 15 residues. Germline assignment: CDR1 SGDLS and CDR2 YYNGEE. CDR3: CASSVGTLITDTQYF. The CDR3 region has the DNA TGTGCCAGCAGCGTAGGGACTCTAATAACAGATACGCAGTATTTT.

The V gene is TRBV7-9, the J gene TRBJ2-3, with D tentatively TRBD1 (5 bases). Germline V lookup: CDR1 SEHNR, CDR2 FQNEAQ (reference sequence). V lost 5 bases to trimming and J lost 1 base, with 10 bases between them. The CDR3 runs 14 residues. The CDR3 sequence is CASSPQGGTDTQYF. CDR3 in DNA: TGTGCCAGCAGCCCCCAGGGTGGCACAGATACGCAGTATTTT.

V and J are TRBV7-2 and TRBJ1-1; tentatively, D is TRBD1 (5 bases). V dropped 5 bases and J dropped 5 bases, with 18 bases sitting between them. From germline, CDR1 is SGHTA and CDR2 FQGNSA. CDR3 length equals 15 residues. CDR3 in DNA: TGTGCCAGCAGCCCCCAAGTAGGACAATCGACTGAAGCTTTCTTT. It codes for CASSPQVGQSTEAFF. Complete variable domain (other parts from reference TRBV7-2 and TRBJ1-1): GAGVSQSPSNKVTEKGKDVELRCDPISGHTALYWYRQSLGQGLEFLIYFQGNSAPDKSGLPSDRFSAERTGGSVSTLTIQRTQQEDSAVYLCASSPQVGQSTEAFFGQGTRLTVV.

The V gene is TRBV4-3, the J gene TRBJ1-4; D gene uncertain. The V end lost 0 bases, the J end lost 8 bases, and 10 bases lay between the germline ends. There are 14 residues in the CDR3. Germline loops: CDR1 LGHNA, CDR2 YSLEER. CDR3 nucleotide sequence: TGCGCCAGCAGCCAAGACAGGAGAGGGGAAAAACTGTTTTTT. Protein product: CASSQDRRGEKLFF.

The V and J genes are TRBV28 and TRBJ2-2; D is unclear. The V gene's germline CDR1 is MDHEN and CDR2 SYDVKM. There are 14 residues in the CDR3. V lost 2 bases to trimming and J lost 4 bases, with 8 bases between them. In DNA form, the CDR3 reads TGTGCCAGCAGTTTAATTTCGGGCACCGGGGAGCTGTTTTTT. Its protein product is CASSLISGTGELFF.

V is TRBV6-5 and J is TRBJ2-1; 7 nucleotides line up with TRBD2. CDR1 MNHEY and CDR2 SVGAGI come from the germline V gene. Losses at the gene ends were 5 bases for V and 5 bases for J; bases not matched to a gene: 6. The CDR3 has 14 residues. The CDR3 bases are TGTGCCAGCAGTCTAGCGGCCCCAAACAATGAGCAGTTCTTC. Its translation is CASSLAAPNNEQFF.

This chain connects TRBV20-1 to TRBJ2-7, with 7 bases that match TRBD1. CDR3 length equals 11 residues. Germline V gene data show CDR1 as DFQATT and CDR2 as SNEGSKA (reference sequence). After removal of 3 bases from V and 9 bases from J, the junction contained 5 bases not matched to a gene. The CDR3 sequence: CSASTGEVQYF. The CDR3 DNA sequence: TGCAGTGCTAGTACAGGGGAAGTGCAGTACTTC.

The gene calls are TRBV4-2 and TRBJ2-7; the match to TRBD2 covers 7 bases. Germline CDR1 LGHNA, CDR2 YNFKEQ. With 6 bases clipped from V and 6 bases from J, the junction kept 5 bases outside the gene matches. The CDR3 extends over 12 amino acids. Written as DNA, the CDR3 is TGTGCCAGCAGGGGGGAGGGAGGCGAGCAGTACTTC. Its translation is CASRGEGGEQYF.

The chain uses TRBV4-3 and TRBJ2-1, with D unresolved. CDR1 LGHNA and CDR2 YSLEER come from the germline V gene. The CDR3 sequence is 16 residues long. V gave up 0 bases and J gave up 1 base, with 10 bases separating them. The CDR3 reads CASSQEISFSYNEQFF. For the CDR3, the DNA is TGCGCCAGCAGCCAAGAAATTAGCTTTTCCTACAATGAGCAGTTCTTC.

This chain joins TRBV28 and TRBJ2-1; 13 nucleotides line up with TRBD2. The J segment lost 8 bases and the V segment lost 4 bases, leaving 8 bases of the junction unmatched. In germline, CDR1 is MDHEN, CDR2 SYDVKM. The CDR3 loop spans 16 amino acids. CDR3 amino acids: CASSSLGLAGDHEQFF. As DNA, the CDR3 is TGTGCCAGCAGTTCCCTTGGACTAGCGGGAGACCATGAGCAGTTCTTC.

The J gene is TRBJ1-1, the V gene TRBV28; D gene uncertain. The V end was cut by 2 bases, the J end by 6 bases, with 10 bases between. The germline V gene has CDR1 MDHEN and CDR2 SYDVKM. The CDR3 contains 13 residues. The CDR3 DNA reads as TGTGCCAGCAGTTTACCAGATCGGGCTGAAGCTTTCTTT. It translates to CASSLPDRAEAFF.

This chain links TRBV19 with TRBJ2-7, with D perhaps matching TRBD2 (5 bases). Trimming cost V 3 bases and J 6 bases, with 15 bases left between them. CDR1 LNHDA and CDR2 SQIVND come from the germline V gene (reference sequence). CDR3 length: 14 amino acids. Here the CDR3 DNA reads TGTGCCAGTAGTATGAGCGAGCGGCTCTCCGAGCAGTACTTC. This gives the protein CASSMSERLSEQYF.

V usage is TRBV4-3 and J usage is TRBJ2-2; perhaps TRBD1 as D (6 bases). Trimming removed 3 bases from V and 5 bases from J, with 13 bases in between. Per germline, CDR1 LGHNA and CDR2 YSLEER. The CDR3 runs 15 residues. CDR3 sequence: CASSQVQGLTGELFF. CDR3 nucleotide sequence: TGCGCCAGCAGCCAGGTACAGGGTCTAACCGGGGAGCTGTTTTTT.

The V and J genes are TRBV5-4 and TRBJ1-1; a weak D match, TRBD1 (6 bases). Trimming removed 4 bases from V and 1 base from J, with 20 bases in between. From germline, CDR1 is SGHNT and CDR2 YYREEE (reference sequence). The CDR3 has 17 residues. CDR3: CASSKEGGRSWNTEAFF. CDR3 nucleotide sequence: TGTGCCAGCAGCAAAGAGGGGGGGCGTTCGTGGAACACTGAAGCTTTCTTT.

The chain links TRBV6-5 to TRBJ1-3; the D is unclear. V lost 7 bases, J lost 3 bases, and 13 bases lay in between. There are 14 residues in the CDR3. Germline V gene data show CDR1 as MNHEY and CDR2 as SVGAGI. Written as DNA, the CDR3 is TGTGCCAGCATGTTAGCAGTGTATGGAAACACCATATATTTT. As protein: CASMLAVYGNTIYF.

The chain is built from TRBV7-2 and TRBJ2-1, with TRBD2 matching over 8 bases. The CDR3 runs 15 residues. Germline loops: CDR1 SGHTA, CDR2 FQGNSA. Losses at the gene ends were 7 bases for V and 7 bases for J; bases not matched to a gene: 12. The CDR3 sequence is CASIPLGRAGNEQFF. DNA of the CDR3: TGTGCCAGCATCCCCCTCGGGAGGGCCGGTAATGAGCAGTTCTTC.